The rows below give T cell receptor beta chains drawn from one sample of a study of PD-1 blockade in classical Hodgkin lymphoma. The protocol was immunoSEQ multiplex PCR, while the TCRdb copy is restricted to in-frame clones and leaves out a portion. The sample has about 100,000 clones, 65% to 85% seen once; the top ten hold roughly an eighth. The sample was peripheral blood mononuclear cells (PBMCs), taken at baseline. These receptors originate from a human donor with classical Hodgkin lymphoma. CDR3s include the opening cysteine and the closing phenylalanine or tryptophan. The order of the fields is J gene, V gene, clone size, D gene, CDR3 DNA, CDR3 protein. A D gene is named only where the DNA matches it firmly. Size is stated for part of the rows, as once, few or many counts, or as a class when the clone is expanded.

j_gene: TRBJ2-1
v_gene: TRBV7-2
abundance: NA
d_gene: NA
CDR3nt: TGTGCCAGCAGCTTAAGTCCAGCTAGTAAGTATGAGCAGTTCTTC
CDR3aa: CASSLSPASKYEQFF

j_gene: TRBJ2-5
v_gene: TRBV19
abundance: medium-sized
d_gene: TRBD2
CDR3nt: TGTGCCAGTAGTATTGGGACTAGTATATCGGAGACCCAGTACTTC
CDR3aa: CASSIGTSISETQYF

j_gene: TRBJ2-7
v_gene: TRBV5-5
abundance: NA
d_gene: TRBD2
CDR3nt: TGTGCCAGCAGCACGTGGACTAGCGGGAGGGCGACCCACGAGCAGTACTTC
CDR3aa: CASSTWTSGRATHEQYF

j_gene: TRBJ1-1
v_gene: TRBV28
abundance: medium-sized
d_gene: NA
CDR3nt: TGTGCCAGCAGCACCTCGAACACTGAAGCTTTCTTT
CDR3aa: CASSTSNTEAFF

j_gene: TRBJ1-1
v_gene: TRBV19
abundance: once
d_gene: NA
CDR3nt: TGTGCCAGTAGTATTTTAGGGGTCACTGAAGCTTTCTTT
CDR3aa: CASSILGVTEAFF

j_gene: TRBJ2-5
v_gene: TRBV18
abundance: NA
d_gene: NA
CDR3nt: TGTGCCAGCTCACCACCCCAAGAGACCCAGTACTTC
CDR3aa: CASSPPQETQYF

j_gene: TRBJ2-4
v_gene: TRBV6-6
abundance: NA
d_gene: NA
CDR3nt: TGTGCCAGCAGTCCGGGACAAAACATTCAGTACTTC
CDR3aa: CASSPGQNIQYF

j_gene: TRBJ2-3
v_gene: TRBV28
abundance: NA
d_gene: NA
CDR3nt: TGTGCCAGCAGTTTAGACCAACTTAGAGATACGCAGTATTTT
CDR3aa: CASSLDQLRDTQYF

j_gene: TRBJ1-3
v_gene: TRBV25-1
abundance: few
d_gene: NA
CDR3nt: TGTGCCAGCACCTTCGGGGGGTCTGGAAACACCATATATTTT
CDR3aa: CASTFGGSGNTIYF

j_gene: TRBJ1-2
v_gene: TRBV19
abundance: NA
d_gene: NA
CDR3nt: TGTGCCAGTCTCCCCCCTCGGGGTAGAGTTGGCTACACCTTC
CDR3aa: CASLPPRGRVGYTF

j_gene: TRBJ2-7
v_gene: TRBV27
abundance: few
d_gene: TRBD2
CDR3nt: TGTGCCAGCAGTTTCATGCCATCTCTAGCGGCCAAAAACGAGCAGTACTTC
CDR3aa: CASSFMPSLAAKNEQYF

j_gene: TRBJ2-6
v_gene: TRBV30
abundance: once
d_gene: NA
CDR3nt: TGTGCCTGGACTTGGGGGGCCGGGGGGGCCAACGTCCTGACTTTC
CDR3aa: CAWTWGAGGANVLTF

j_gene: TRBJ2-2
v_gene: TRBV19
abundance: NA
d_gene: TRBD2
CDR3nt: TGTGCCAGTAGTATCCGGACTAGCGGGAGCCTCAACACCGGGGAGCTGTTTTTT
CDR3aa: CASSIRTSGSLNTGELFF

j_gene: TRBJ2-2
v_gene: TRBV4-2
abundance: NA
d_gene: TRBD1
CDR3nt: TGTGCCAGCAGCCAAATGCCGGGACAGGGAAAAAACACCGGGGAGCTGTTTTTT
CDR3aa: CASSQMPGQGKNTGELFF

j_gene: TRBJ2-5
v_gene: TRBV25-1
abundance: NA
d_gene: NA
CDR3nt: TGTGCCAGCAGTCTCAGGGTTCAAGAGACCCAGTACTTC
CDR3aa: CASSLRVQETQYF

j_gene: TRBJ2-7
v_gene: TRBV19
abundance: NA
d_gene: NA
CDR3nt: TGTGCCAGTAGTATAGGTGATGCAGGGATTTTCGAGCAGTACTTC
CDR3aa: CASSIGDAGIFEQYF

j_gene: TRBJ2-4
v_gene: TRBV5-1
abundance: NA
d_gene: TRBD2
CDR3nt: TGCGCCAGCAGGTCGGGAGGCGGGGTAATGGGCATTCAGTACTTC
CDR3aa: CASRSGGGVMGIQYF

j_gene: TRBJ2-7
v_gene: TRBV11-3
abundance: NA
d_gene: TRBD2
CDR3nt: TGTGCCAGCAGCAAGGAGCCTAGCGGCTACGAGCAGTACTTC
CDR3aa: CASSKEPSGYEQYF

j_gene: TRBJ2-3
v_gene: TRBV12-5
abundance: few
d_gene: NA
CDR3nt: TGTGCTAGTGGTTTTTGGGCAGATACGCAGTATTTT
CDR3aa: CASGFWADTQYF

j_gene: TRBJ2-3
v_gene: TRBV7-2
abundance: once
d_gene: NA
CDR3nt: TGTGCCAGCAGCTTATTCGATACGCAGTATTTT
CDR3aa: CASSLFDTQYF

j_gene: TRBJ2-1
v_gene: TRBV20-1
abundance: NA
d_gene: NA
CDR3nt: TGCAGTGCCAGTCTCAATGAGCAGTTCTTC
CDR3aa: CSASLNEQFF

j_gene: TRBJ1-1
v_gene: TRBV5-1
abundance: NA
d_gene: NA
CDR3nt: TGCGCCAGCAGCTTGGCCCAGACTCGAGACACTGAAGCTTTCTTT
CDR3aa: CASSLAQTRDTEAFF